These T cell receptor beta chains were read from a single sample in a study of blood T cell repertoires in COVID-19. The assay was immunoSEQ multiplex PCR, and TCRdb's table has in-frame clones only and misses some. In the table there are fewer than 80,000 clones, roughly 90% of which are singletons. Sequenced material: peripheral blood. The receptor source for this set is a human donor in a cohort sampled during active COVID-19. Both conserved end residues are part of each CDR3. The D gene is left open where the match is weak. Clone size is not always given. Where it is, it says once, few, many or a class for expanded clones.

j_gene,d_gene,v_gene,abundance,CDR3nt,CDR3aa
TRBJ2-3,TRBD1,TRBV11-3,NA,TGTGCCAGCAGCGAGGGACAGGGGGCTGGAGATACGCAGTATTTT,CASSEGQGAGDTQYF
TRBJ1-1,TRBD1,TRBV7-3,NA,TGTGCCAGCAGCTTAAGGGGGACAGGGAACACTGAAGCTTTCTTT,CASSLRGTGNTEAFF
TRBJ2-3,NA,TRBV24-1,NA,TGTGCCACCAGTGATTCAGGAAACAGGGCATCCAGCACAGATACGCAGTATTTT,CATSDSGNRASSTDTQYF
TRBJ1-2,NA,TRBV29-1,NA,TGCAGCGTTGACAGGAAATTATCGAGGGATGGCTACACCTTC,CSVDRKLSRDGYTF
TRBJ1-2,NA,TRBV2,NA,TGTGCCAGCGGGGGGGACATTAACTATGGCTACACCTTC,CASGGDINYGYTF
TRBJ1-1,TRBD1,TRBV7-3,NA,TGTGCCAGCAGCGGGCAGGGACAGGGGAAAGCTTTCTTT,CASSGQGQGKAFF
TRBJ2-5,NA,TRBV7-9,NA,TGTGCCAGCAGCTTAGCAACACTGACAGGGACCCAGTACTTC,CASSLATLTGTQYF
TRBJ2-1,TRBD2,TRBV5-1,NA,TGCGCCAGCAGCTTCCCACCCGGGGGGGTCTACAATGAGCAGTTCTTC,CASSFPPGGVYNEQFF
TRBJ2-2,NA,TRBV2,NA,TGTGCCTGCCTCCAGAGTGAGGGGGTTAACGGGGAGCTGTTTTTT,CACLQSEGVNGELFF
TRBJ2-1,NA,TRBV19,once,TGTGCCAGTAGTATTGGGCGAAGTCTTGAGCAGTTCTTC,CASSIGRSLEQFF
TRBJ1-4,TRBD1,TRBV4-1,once,TGCGCCAGCAGCCAGGGGACAGGGGTTAATGAAAAACTGTTTTTT,CASSQGTGVNEKLFF
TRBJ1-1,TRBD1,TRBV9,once,TGTGCCAGCAGCTTCGGAGACAGGGTTACCGCCCAAGCTTTCTTT,CASSFGDRVTAQAFF
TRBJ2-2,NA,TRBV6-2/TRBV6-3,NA,TGTGCCAGCAGTTACGCGCGGTCCGGGGAGCTGTTTTTT,CASSYARSGELFF
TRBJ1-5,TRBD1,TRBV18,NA,TGTGCCAGCTCACTCGAGGGGGCACAGCCCCAGCATTTT,CASSLEGAQPQHF
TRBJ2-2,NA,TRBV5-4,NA,TGTGCCAGCAGCTTGGCCAGGGGGGTCGTCCCCGGGGAGCTGTTTTTT,CASSLARGVVPGELFF
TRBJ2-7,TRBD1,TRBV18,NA,TGTGCCAGCTCACCCAGGGGGACGGGCGACGAGCAGTACTTC,CASSPRGTGDEQYF
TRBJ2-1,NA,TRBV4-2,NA,TGTGCCAGCAGCCGGCTAATGGGACTCAGGGAGCAGTTCTTC,CASSRLMGLREQFF
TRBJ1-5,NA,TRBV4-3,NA,TGCGCCAGCAGCCCCGCGACAGGTCTGCATCAGCCCCAGCATTTT,CASSPATGLHQPQHF
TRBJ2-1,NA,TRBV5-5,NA,TGTGCCAGCAGCTCCCGACAGTACAATGAGCAGTTCTTC,CASSSRQYNEQFF
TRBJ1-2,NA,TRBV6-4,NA,TGTGCCAGCCCCACGCGGGAGGGCTACACCTTC,CASPTREGYTF
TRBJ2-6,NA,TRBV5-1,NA,TGCGCCAGCAGCTTTGGGGCTTGGGACATTGGTTTGGGGGCCAACGTCCTGACTTTC,CASSFGAWDIGLGANVLTF
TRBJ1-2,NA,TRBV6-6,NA,TGTGCCAGCATCGAGGGAAATGGGTATGGCTACACCTTC,CASIEGNGYGYTF
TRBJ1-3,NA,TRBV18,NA,TGTGCCAGCTCACCCTCCGGGCAGGGCACAGGGAACACCATATATTTT,CASSPSGQGTGNTIYF
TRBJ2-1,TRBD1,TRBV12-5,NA,TGTGCTAGTGGTCCCATGGGACAGGGATCTGAGCAGTTCTTC,CASGPMGQGSEQFF
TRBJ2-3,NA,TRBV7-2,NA,TGTGCCAGCAGCTTAGAGTTATCTACGGTCAGCACAGATACGCAGTATTTT,CASSLELSTVSTDTQYF
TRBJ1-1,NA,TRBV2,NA,TGTGCCAGCACCGAACGGGGGGGCCCAGGCACTGAAGCTTTCTTT,CASTERGGPGTEAFF
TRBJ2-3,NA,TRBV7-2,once,TGTGCCACCACGACGGGCGGGGCTAGCACAGATACGCAGTATTTT,CATTTGGASTDTQYF
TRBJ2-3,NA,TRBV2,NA,TGTGCCAGCGGAAGGGCGGGGAGCGCAGATACGCAGTATTTT,CASGRAGSADTQYF
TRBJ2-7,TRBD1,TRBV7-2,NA,TGTGCCAGCAGCTTAGATGTAAGGGGGCCCTATTCTTTC,CASSLDVRGPYSF
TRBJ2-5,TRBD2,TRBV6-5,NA,TGTGCCAGCAGTCCCCCGGGACTAGGCGGTGAGACCCAGTACTTC,CASSPPGLGGETQYF
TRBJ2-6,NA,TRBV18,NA,TGTGCCAGCTCATCTCAGCGACAGACGGGGGCCAACGTCCTGACTTTC,CASSSQRQTGANVLTF
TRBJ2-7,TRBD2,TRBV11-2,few,TGTGCCAGCAGCCCCGAGACTAGCCCGGGCTACGAGCAGTACTTC,CASSPETSPGYEQYF
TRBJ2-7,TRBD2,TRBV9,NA,TGTGCCAGCAGCGGCGGACTAGCGGGGGGGTACGAGCAGTACTTC,CASSGGLAGGYEQYF
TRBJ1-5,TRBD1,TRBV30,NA,TGTGCCTGGAGTGCGGGACAGGGGAATCAGCCCCAGCATTTT,CAWSAGQGNQPQHF
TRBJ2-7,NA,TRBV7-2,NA,TGTGCCAGCAGCTTAGAACAGGGCTACGAGCAGTACTTC,CASSLEQGYEQYF
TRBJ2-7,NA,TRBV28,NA,TGTGCCAGCATTTCTTTCGGGCTGGGGGGCGAGCAGTACTTC,CASISFGLGGEQYF
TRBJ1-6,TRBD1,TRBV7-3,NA,TGTGCCAGCAGCTTAATAGGGACAGGGGATTCACCCCTCCACTTT,CASSLIGTGDSPLHF
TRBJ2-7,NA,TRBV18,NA,TGTGCCAGCTCACCCCCGGGTGGTGCCGAGCAGTACTTC,CASSPPGGAEQYF
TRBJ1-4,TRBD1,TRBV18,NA,TGTGCCAGCTCACCACCGTCGACAGGGACTAATGAAAAACTGTTTTTT,CASSPPSTGTNEKLFF
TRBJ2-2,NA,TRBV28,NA,TGTGCCAGCAGCCCAGCCAGGAGGGAGCTGTTTTTT,CASSPARRELFF
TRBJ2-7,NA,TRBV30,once,TGTGCCTGGAAGCTCCTAGCTTCGGACGAGCAGTACTTC,CAWKLLASDEQYF
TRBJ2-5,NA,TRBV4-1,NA,TGCGCCAGCAGCCCAGACTTCGGAGCGCAGGGAGAGACCCAGTACTTC,CASSPDFGAQGETQYF
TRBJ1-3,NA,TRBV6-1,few,TGTGCCAGCAGTGAAAATACAGGCTCTGGAAACACCATATATTTT,CASSENTGSGNTIYF
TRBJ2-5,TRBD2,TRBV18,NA,TGTGCCAGCTCACCTCTCAGACTAGCGGGAGGCGTGGAGACCCAGTACTTC,CASSPLRLAGGVETQYF
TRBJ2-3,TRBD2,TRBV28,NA,TGTGCCAGCAGTACCGGGGGGGCCCGGTCAGATACGCAGTATTTT,CASSTGGARSDTQYF
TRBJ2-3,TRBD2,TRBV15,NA,TGTGCCACCAGCAGAGATCGAGCGGGGGGCATAGATACGCAGTATTTT,CATSRDRAGGIDTQYF
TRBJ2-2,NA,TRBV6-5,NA,TGTGCCAGCAGGACAAAAAACACCGGGGAGCTGTTTTTT,CASRTKNTGELFF
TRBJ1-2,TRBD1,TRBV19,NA,TGTGCCAGGGAACAGGGGCATGGCTACACCTTC,CAREQGHGYTF
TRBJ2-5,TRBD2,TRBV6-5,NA,TGTGCCAGCAAACTAGCGGGAGAAGAGACCCAGTACTTC,CASKLAGEETQYF
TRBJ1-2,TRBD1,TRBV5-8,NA,TGTGCCAGCAGCTTAGACAGGGGCTATGGCTACACCTTC,CASSLDRGYGYTF
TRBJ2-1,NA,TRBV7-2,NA,TGTGCCAGCAGCTTGACTGGCATTAATGAGCAGTTCTTC,CASSLTGINEQFF
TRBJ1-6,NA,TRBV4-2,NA,TGTGCCAGCAGCCAAATTGGGTCGGGAGTCTCAGGGATCGGAAGAGTTGGTTCACCCCTCCACTTT,CASSQIGSGVSGIGRVGSPLHF
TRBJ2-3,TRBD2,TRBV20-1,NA,TGCAGTGCTAGTCCTAGCGGGGGGGGAAGATGGTCCAACCTGTACACAGATACGCAGTATTTT,CSASPSGGGRWSNLYTDTQYF
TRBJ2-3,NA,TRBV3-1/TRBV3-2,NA,TGTGCCAGCAGCAATTATGGACAGTCGGGCACAGATACGCAGTATTTT,CASSNYGQSGTDTQYF
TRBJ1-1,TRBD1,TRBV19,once,TGTGCCAGTACCATAACCTTTGGGGACAGGAACACTGAAGCTTTCTTT,CASTITFGDRNTEAFF
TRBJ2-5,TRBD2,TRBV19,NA,TGTGCCAGTAGCCAATTAGCGGGAGGAGAGACCCAGTACTTC,CASSQLAGGETQYF
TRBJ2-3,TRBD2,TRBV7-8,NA,TGTGCCAGCAGCTTACGACTAGCGGGTTTGGGGGATACGCAGTATTTT,CASSLRLAGLGDTQYF